This T cell receptor beta chain was retrieved from a study of blood T cell repertoires in COVID-19. As for the study in general: T cells, B-cell-depleted T cells, or PBMCs supplied cDNA or gDNA.

Clones were sequenced by immunoSEQ multiplex PCR, and TCRdb holds only the in-frame ones, with some missing. This table has 300,000 to 350,000 clones, 90% appearing once. CDR1 and CDR2 from the germline V gene are MNHEY and SMNVEV (reference sequence). The V end lost 3 bases, the J end lost 4 bases, and 9 bases lay between the germline ends. The CDR3 is 13 residues long. Clinical histories supplied by participants themselves formed the basis of cohort assignment. Exposed volunteers were people who met a COVID-19 case within 2 weeks before study entry. The sequenced sample consisted of PBMCs or T cells enriched from blood (not recorded which). The chain combines TRBV27 with TRBJ1-2; D may be TRBD1 (6 bases). The sequence came from a woman aged 25 to 45 who had been exposed to COVID-19. For the CDR3, the DNA is TGTGCCAGCAGTTTCGGACAGTCCTATGGCTACACCTTC. Its protein product is CASSFGQSYGYTF.